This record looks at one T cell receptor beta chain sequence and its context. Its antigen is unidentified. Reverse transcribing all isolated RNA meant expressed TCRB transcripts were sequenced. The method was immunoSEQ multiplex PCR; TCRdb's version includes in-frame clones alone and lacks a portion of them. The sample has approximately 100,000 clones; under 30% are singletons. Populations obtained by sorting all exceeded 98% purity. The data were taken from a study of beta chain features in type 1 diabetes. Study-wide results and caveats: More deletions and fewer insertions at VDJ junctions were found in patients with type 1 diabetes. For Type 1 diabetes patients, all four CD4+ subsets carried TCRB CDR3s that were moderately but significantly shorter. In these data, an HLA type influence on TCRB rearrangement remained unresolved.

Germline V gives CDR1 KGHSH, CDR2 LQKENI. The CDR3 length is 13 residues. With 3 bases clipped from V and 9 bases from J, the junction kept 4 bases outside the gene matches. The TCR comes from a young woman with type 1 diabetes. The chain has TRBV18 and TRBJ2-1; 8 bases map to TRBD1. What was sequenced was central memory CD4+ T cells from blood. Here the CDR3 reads CASSPQGATEQFF. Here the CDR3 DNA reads TGTGCCAGCTCACCCCAGGGGGCTACTGAGCAGTTCTTC.